Listed below are T cell receptor beta chains from one sample, sequenced in a study of blood T cell repertoires in COVID-19. The method was immunoSEQ multiplex PCR; TCRdb's version includes in-frame clones alone and lacks a portion of them. The sample consists of tens of thousands of clones, approximately 85% of them appearing once. Sequences were obtained from peripheral blood. Every receptor here comes from a woman of 80 years or more with COVID-19, enrolled during active disease. The CDR3 runs from the conserved cysteine through the conserved F or W. The D gene is left open where the match is weak. Not all rows give a size; the values are once, few, many and, for expanded clones, a class.

V: TRBV18; size: NA; D: NA; J: TRBJ2-3; DNA: TGTGCCAGCTCTATTTATCGGGGGAGCACAGATACGCAGTATTTT; CDR3: CASSIYRGSTDTQYF
V: TRBV9; size: NA; D: TRBD2; J: TRBJ2-3; DNA: TGTGCCAGCAGCGTAGTGACTAGCGGGACTAGCACAGATACGCAGTATTTT; CDR3: CASSVVTSGTSTDTQYF
V: TRBV28; size: NA; D: NA; J: TRBJ1-6; DNA: TGTGCCAGCAGTTTGAGGATTAGCTCCTATAATTCACCCCTCCACTTT; CDR3: CASSLRISSYNSPLHF
V: TRBV19; size: NA; D: NA; J: TRBJ2-1; DNA: TGTGCCAGTAGTTGGCAGGCCCGGTATGGGAATGAGCAGTTCTTC; CDR3: CASSWQARYGNEQFF
V: TRBV23-1; size: NA; D: NA; J: TRBJ1-1; DNA: TGCGCCACCCAGTCAGGGGTCGCTGAAGCTTTCTTT; CDR3: CATQSGVAEAFF
V: TRBV24-1; size: NA; D: TRBD2; J: TRBJ2-5; DNA: TGTGCCACCAGTCCCGCCCGACTAGCGGGGCCTCAGAGTGGGGAGACCCAGTACTTC; CDR3: CATSPARLAGPQSGETQYF
V: TRBV21-1; size: NA; D: NA; J: TRBJ2-4; DNA: TGTGCCAGCAGCAACGGGACCAAAAACATTCAGTACTTC; CDR3: CASSNGTKNIQYF
V: TRBV6-5; size: NA; D: TRBD2; J: TRBJ2-2; DNA: TGTGCCAGTCGGTGGCGGGAGGGCCTTGGGGGGGAGCTGTTTTTT; CDR3: CASRWREGLGGELFF
V: TRBV24-1; size: NA; D: TRBD1; J: TRBJ2-3; DNA: TGTGCCACCAGTGAGGGGCAGGGGGCTTTCACAGATACGCAGTATTTT; CDR3: CATSEGQGAFTDTQYF
V: TRBV24-1; size: NA; D: TRBD2; J: TRBJ2-1; DNA: TGTGCCACCAGTGATGAGACTAGCGGGAACCACTACAATGAGCAGTTCTTC; CDR3: CATSDETSGNHYNEQFF
V: TRBV6-5; size: NA; D: TRBD1; J: TRBJ2-5; DNA: TGTGCCAGCAGTAGGGGACAGGGAGAGACCCAGTACTTC; CDR3: CASSRGQGETQYF
V: TRBV9; size: NA; D: NA; J: TRBJ2-1; DNA: TGTGCCAGCAGCTCTCAGGGACTCACCTACAATGAGCAGTTCTTC; CDR3: CASSSQGLTYNEQFF
V: TRBV4-1; size: NA; D: TRBD1; J: TRBJ1-2; DNA: TGCGCCAGCAGCCAAGCAGGGGGCGGGTATGGCTACACCTTC; CDR3: CASSQAGGGYGYTF
V: TRBV4-2; size: NA; D: TRBD2; J: TRBJ2-1; DNA: TGTGCCAGCAGCCAAGATCCAGCGGGGGCTTACAATGAGCAGTTCTTC; CDR3: CASSQDPAGAYNEQFF
V: TRBV6-1; size: NA; D: TRBD1; J: TRBJ1-1; DNA: TGTGCCAGCAGTGAAGGTAGGACAGGGGGAAGAGGCGTGGAAGCTTTCTTT; CDR3: CASSEGRTGGRGVEAFF
V: TRBV18; size: once; D: NA; J: TRBJ2-3; DNA: TGTGCCAGCTCACCACGACCAGCGGATGCGGCTAGCACAGATACGCAGTATTTT; CDR3: CASSPRPADAASTDTQYF
V: TRBV12-3/TRBV12-4; size: NA; D: NA; J: TRBJ1-1; DNA: TGTGCCAGCAGTTTGGGCCACACTGAAGCTTTCTTT; CDR3: CASSLGHTEAFF